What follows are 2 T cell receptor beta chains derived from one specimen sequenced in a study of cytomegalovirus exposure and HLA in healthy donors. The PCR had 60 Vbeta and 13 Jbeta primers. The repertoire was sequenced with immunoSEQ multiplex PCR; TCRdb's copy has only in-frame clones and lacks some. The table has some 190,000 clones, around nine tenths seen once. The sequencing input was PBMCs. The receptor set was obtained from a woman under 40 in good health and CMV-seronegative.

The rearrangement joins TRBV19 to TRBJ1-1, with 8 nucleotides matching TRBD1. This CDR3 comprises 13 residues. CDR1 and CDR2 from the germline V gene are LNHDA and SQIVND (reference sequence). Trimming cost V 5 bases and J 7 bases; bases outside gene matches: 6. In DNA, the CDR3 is TGTGCCAGTAGTTTCGGGACAGGATTTGAAGCTTTCTTT. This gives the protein CASSFGTGFEAFF. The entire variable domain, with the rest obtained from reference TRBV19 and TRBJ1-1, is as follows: DGGITQSPKYLFRKEGQNVTLSCEQNLNHDAMYWYRQDPGQGLRLIYYSQIVNDFQKGDIAEGYSVSREKKESFPLTVTSAQKNPTAFYLCASSFGTGFEAFFGQGTRLTVV.

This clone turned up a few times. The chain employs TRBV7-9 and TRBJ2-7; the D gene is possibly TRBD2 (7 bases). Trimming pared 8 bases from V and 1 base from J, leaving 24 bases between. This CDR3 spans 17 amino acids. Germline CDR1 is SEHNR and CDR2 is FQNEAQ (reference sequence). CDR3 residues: CASSPLGGRGPSYEQYF. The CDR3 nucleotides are TGTGCCAGCTCTCCCCTAGGGGGGCGGGGGCCATCCTACGAGCAGTACTTC.